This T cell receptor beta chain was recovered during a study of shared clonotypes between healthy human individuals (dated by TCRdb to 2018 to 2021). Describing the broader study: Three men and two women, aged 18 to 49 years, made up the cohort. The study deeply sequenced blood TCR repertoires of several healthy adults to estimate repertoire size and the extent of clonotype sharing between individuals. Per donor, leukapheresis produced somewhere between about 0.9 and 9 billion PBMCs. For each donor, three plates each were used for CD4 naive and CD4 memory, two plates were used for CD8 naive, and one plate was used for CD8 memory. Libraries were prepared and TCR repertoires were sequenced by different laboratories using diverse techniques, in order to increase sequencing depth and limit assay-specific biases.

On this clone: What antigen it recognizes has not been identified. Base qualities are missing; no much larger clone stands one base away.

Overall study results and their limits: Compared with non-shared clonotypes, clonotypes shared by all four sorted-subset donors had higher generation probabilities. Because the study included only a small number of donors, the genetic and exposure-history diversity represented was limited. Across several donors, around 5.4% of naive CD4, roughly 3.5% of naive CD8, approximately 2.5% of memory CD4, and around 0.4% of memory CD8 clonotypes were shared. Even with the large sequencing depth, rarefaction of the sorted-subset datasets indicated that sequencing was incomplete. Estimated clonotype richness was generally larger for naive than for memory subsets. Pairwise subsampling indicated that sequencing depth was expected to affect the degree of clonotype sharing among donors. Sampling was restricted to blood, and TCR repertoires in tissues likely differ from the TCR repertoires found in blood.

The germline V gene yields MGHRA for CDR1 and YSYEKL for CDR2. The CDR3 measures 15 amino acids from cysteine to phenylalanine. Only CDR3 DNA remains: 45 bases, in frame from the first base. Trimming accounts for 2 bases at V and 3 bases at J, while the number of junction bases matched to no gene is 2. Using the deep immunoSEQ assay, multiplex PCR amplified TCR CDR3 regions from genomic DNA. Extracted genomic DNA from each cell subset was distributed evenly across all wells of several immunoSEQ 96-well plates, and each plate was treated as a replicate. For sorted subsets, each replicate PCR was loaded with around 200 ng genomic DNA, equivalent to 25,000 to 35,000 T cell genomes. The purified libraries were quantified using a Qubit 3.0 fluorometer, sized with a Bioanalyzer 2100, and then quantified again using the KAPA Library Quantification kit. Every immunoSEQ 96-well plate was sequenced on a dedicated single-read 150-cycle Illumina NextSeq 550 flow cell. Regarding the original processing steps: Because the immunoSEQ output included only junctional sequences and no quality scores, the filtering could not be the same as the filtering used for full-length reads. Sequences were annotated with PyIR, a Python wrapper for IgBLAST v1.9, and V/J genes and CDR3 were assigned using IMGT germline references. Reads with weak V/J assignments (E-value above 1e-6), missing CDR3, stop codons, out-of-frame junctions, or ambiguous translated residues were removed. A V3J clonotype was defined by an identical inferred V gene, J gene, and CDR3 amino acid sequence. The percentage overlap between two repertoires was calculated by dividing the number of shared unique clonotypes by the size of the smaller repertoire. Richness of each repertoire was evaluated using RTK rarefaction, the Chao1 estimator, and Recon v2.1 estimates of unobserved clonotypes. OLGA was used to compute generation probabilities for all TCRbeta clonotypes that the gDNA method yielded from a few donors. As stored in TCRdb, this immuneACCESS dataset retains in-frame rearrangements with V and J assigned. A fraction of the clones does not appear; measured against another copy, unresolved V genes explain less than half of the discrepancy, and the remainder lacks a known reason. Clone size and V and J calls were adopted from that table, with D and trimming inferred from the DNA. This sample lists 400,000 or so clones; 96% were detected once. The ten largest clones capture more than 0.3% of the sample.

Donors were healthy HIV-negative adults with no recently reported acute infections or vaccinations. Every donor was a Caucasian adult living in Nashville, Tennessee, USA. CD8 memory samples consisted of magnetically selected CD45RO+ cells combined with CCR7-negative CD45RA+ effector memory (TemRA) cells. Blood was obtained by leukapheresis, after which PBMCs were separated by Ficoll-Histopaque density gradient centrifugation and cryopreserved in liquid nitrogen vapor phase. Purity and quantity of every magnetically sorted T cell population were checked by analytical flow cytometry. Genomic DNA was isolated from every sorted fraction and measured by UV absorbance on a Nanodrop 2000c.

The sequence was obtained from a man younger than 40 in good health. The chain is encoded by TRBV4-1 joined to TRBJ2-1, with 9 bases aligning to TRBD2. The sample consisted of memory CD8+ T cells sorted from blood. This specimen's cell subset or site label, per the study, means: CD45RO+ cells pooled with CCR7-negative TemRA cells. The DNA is TGCGCCAGCAGCCAAAATAGCGGGAGCTACAATGAGCAGTTCTTC. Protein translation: CASSQNSGSYNEQFF.